This T cell receptor (beta chain) originates from a study of cytomegalovirus exposure and HLA in healthy donors. The wider study: From about 200 million T cells, an earlier analysis saw 90 million to 130 million unique TCR beta sequences. Findings and caveats of the study: TCR beta chain V- and J-gene trimming was linked, in a later analysis, to a missense variant in DCLRE1C.

Samples came from healthy bone marrow donors. To note about this clone: The antigen is unknown.

Primers included in the PCR were 60 Vbeta and 13 Jbeta primers. Generated by immunoSEQ multiplex PCR, the TCRdb table keeps only in-frame clones and is missing some. This sample has 100,000 to 120,000 clones, with roughly 67% found just once. This CDR3 contains 15 residues. V lost 2 bases, J lost 6 bases, and 14 bases lay in between. Germline values: CDR1 SGHRS, CDR2 YFSETQ. Sequencing was carried out using PBMCs. The chain recombines TRBV5-1 with TRBJ2-2; D perhaps matches TRBD1 (6 bases). This sequence originates from a man between 18 and 29 years old in good health and CMV-seropositive. The CDR3, as DNA: TGCGCCAGCAGCTTCCAGGGGATAGGGTCCGGGGAGCTGTTTTTT. It encodes CASSFQGIGSGELFF.